This T cell receptor (beta chain) was captured by sequencing in a study of blood T cell repertoires in COVID-19. Some clones are missing from TCRdb's copy, which holds only in-frame ones; the method was immunoSEQ multiplex PCR. The table has 200,000 to 250,000 clones, under 85% seen once. The CDR3 runs 18 residues. Germline values: CDR1 KGHSH, CDR2 LQKENI. J gave up 0 bases and V 2 bases, and 9 bases lay outside the gene matches. This sequence joins TRBV18 and TRBJ2-1; 8 nucleotides line up with TRBD2. This clonotype was sampled from a woman in her 40s with active or convalescent COVID-19. Sequenced sample: peripheral blood. The CDR3 protein is CASSPKPTGGASYNEQFF. CDR3 in DNA: TGTGCCAGCTCACCAAAGCCCACCGGGGGGGCCTCCTACAATGAGCAGTTCTTC.